This entry is about one TCR beta chain. This clone was seen once. The antigen this receptor binds is unknown. No base-level quality is on record; no much larger clone is a single base apart. The time point label for this specimen denotes: after dendritic cell vaccination, including at tumor progression/relapse. Selection of patients required sufficient residual fresh-frozen tumor tissue and over two years of available survival data. An isocitrate dehydrogenase mutation was not carried by any of the glioblastoma patients, although molecular status was otherwise variable. PBMC collection took place before vaccination, two weeks after the third vaccination, and at tumor progression if progression occurred. Genomic DNA was extracted with the Qiagen DNeasy Blood extraction Kit. Trimming costs V 5 bases and J 6 bases, and their ends lie 10 bases apart. Taken from cysteine to phenylalanine, the CDR3 has 11 residues. CDR3 DNA is the only sequence kept; it has 33 bases, read in frame from the first base. Sequences DFQATT (CDR1) and SNEGSKA (CDR2) are obtained from the germline V gene (reference sequence).

This entry comes from a study of glioma-infiltrating T cells after dendritic cell vaccination (dated by TCRdb to the mid-2010s). For the wider study: Of the roughly 15 glioblastoma patients in the cohort, all drawn from Phase I and II dendritic cell vaccination trials, 9 were newly diagnosed and 6 had recurrent disease. Patients received three intradermal dendritic cell vaccine injections at biweekly intervals in the arm below the axilla. Between about 2003 and 2012, patients were given autologous tumor lysate-pulsed dendritic cell vaccination. The vaccine was prepared from monocyte-derived dendritic cells that were cultured for approximately seven days with IL-4 and GM-CSF and then pulsed overnight with autologous tumor lysate. Survival after dendritic cell vaccination was correlated with TCR sequencing metrics such as TIL content and the overlap between tumor and blood repertoires. Deep sequencing of TCR beta CDR3 regions was used to quantify tumor-infiltrating lymphocyte content and compare tumor and blood repertoires in dendritic cell-vaccinated glioblastoma patients. Beyond this particular receptor, the publication reports: After dendritic cell vaccination, a higher estimated pretreatment TIL content predicted longer time to progression and overall survival. The three-group TCR overlap response model was characterized as speculative, and prospective validation of the model was stated to be required. The cohort was small and heterogeneous, with few patients having full blood and tumor sets and even fewer initial-recurrent tumor pairs. TCR clonality showed no direct relationship with survival, which suggests that a diverse polyclonal response may be important.

Using the immunoSEQ assay, TCRB CDR3 regions were amplified from roughly 1.8 micrograms of genomic DNA, or from all available DNA when less than that was on hand. Multiplex PCR used 60 forward primers for TCR V beta segments and 13 reverse primers for J beta segments. To estimate reads per starting template, synthetic control templates were spiked into each sample at limiting dilution. Sequencing produced 87 bp reads on the Illumina HiSeq System. The authors processed their data as follows. To remove PCR and sequencing errors, closely related sequences were merged with a nearest neighbor algorithm. TCR overlap was measured as the percentage of unique tumor TCR beta sequences that were also present in the peripheral blood of the same patient. Imported from immuneACCESS, the table was reduced by TCRdb to in-frame sequences with V and J called. These copies leave out some clones; in studies compared against another copy, an unresolved V gene accounts for under half, and the cause of the remainder is not known. The DNA was the basis for D and trimming; V, J and clone size are from that table. Present in this sample are under 75,000 clones, about 83% of which were seen just once. Of the sample, more than 8.5% is held by the ten largest clones.

Specimen: blood, collected after dendritic cell vaccination. This clonotype originated in a human donor with glioblastoma. The chain uses TRBV20-1 and TRBJ1-1; perhaps TRBD1 is the D gene, with 6 bases matching. The bases read TGCAGTGCTTACAGGGTGGCTGAAGCTTTCTTT. Translated, this is CSAYRVAEAFF.